The TCR beta chain described here comes from a study of cytomegalovirus exposure and HLA in healthy donors. Looking at the study overall: Within the Caucasian-associated ancestry cluster were 81% of the approximately 400 genotyped donors. Study-wide points: Per published accounts, TCR beta sequences correctly predicted the HLA-A and HLA-B alleles of most subjects. In vitro checks showed that a few CMV-associated chains really do target CMV antigens.

Primers for the PCR totalled 60 Vbeta and 13 Jbeta. Profiling relied on immunoSEQ multiplex PCR, and the TCRdb table lists in-frame clones only, not all of them. The sample consists of approximately 91,000 clones, around nine tenths of them appearing once. This clone showed up just a few times. Its antigen is unknown. Trimming pared 0 bases from V and 7 bases from J, leaving 9 bases between. Per the germline V gene, CDR1 is MNHNS and CDR2 is SASEGT. The CDR3 totals 14 residues. The chain couples TRBV6-1 to TRBJ2-2; TRBD2 is a possible D gene (6 bases). Sequenced sample: PBMCs. The clonotype was recovered from a man aged 25 to 40 in good health and CMV-seropositive. In DNA, the CDR3 is TGTGCCAGCAGTGAAGCGACTAGTTTCGGGGAGCTGTTTTTT. Translating gives CASSEATSFGELFF.